This T cell receptor (beta chain) stems from a study of cytomegalovirus exposure and HLA in healthy donors. The primer mix had 60 Vbeta and 13 Jbeta primers. In the source study's methods: An analysis that came later counted some 80 million unique TCR beta chains, around 12 million shared. Only in-frame clones appear in the TCRdb table, and some are missing; sequencing was by immunoSEQ multiplex PCR. V and J calls and clone size follow that table, whereas D and trimming were derived from the DNA. The sample records about 76,000 clones, about 66% being singletons. This CDR3 has 15 amino acids. Germline loops: CDR1 SEHNR, CDR2 FQNEAQ (reference sequence). Germline trimming cut 1 base from V and 3 bases from J; bases unmatched to any gene: 4. Study conclusions and caveats: With DRB1 most and HLA-C fewest, TCR association rates differed between HLA loci in a later analysis. Despite most TCR sequences being rare, some public TCRs occurred in many donors.

Points on this clone: The target antigen is unknown.

The sequencing input was PBMCs. The chain employs TRBV7-9 and TRBJ2-7, with TRBD1 identical over 9 bases. The clonotype was recovered from a man in his 60s in good health and CMV-seropositive. The CDR3 bases are TGTGCCAGCAGCTTAGGGACAGGGGTGAGCTACGAGCAGTACTTC. Its protein product is CASSLGTGVSYEQYF.